Here is one TCR beta chain with its context. Its target is not known. This sample is part of a study of T cell responses to AZD1222 COVID-19 vaccine. The V gene's germline CDR1 is SEHNR and CDR2 FQNEAQ (reference sequence). This CDR3 has 13 amino acids. V shed 5 bases and J shed 1 base, with 8 bases lying between them. Some clones are missing from TCRdb's copy, which holds only in-frame ones; the method was immunoSEQ multiplex PCR. Here the sample spans 170,000 or so clones, approximately 93% being singletons. Overall study results and limits: Increased Spike-specific TCR breadth and depth were observed after two AZD1222 doses.

V usage is TRBV7-9 and J usage is TRBJ1-1; D is unresolved. This material consisted of peripheral blood, taken on day 0 of AZD1222 vaccination. The origin of this receptor is an adult in good health. For the CDR3, the DNA is TGTGCCAGCAGCCCACCAGGGAACACTGAAGCTTTCTTT. It translates to CASSPPGNTEAFF.